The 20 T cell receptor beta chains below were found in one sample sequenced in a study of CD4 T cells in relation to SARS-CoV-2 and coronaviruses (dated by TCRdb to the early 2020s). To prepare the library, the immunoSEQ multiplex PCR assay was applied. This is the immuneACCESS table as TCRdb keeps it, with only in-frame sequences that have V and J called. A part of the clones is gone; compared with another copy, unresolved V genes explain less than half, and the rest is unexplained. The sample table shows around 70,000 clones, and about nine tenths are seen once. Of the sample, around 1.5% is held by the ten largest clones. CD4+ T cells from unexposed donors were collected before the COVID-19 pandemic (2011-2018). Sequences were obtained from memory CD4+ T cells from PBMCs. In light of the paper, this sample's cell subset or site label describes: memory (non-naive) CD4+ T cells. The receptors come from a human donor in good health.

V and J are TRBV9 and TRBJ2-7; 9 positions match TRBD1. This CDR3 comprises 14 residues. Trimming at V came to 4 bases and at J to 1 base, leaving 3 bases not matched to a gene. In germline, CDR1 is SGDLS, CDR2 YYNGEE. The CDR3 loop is CASSRDRGSYEQYF. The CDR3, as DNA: TGTGCCAGCAGCCGAGACAGGGGGTCCTACGAGCAGTACTTC.

CDR3 DNA sequence: TGTGCCAGCAGCGGAAGGGGCTACGAGCAGTACTTC. This gives the protein CASSGRGYEQYF. The chain uses TRBV27 and TRBJ2-7; tentative D call: TRBD1 (5 bases). The germline gives CDR1 MNHEY, CDR2 SMNVEV (reference sequence). V lost 6 bases, J lost 3 bases, and 9 bases lay in between. The CDR3 spans 12 residues.

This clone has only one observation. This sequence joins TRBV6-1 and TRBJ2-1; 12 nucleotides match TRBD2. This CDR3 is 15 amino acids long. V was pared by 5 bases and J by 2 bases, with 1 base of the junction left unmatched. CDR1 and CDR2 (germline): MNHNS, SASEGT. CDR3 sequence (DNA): TGTGCCAGCAGTTGGACTAGCGGGGCCTACAATGAGCAGTTCTTC. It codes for CASSWTSGAYNEQFF.

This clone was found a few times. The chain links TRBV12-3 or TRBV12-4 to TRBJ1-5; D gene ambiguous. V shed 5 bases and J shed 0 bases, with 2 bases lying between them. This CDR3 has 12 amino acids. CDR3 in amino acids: CASSNSNQPQHF. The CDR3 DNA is TGTGCCAGCAGTAATAGCAATCAGCCCCAGCATTTT.

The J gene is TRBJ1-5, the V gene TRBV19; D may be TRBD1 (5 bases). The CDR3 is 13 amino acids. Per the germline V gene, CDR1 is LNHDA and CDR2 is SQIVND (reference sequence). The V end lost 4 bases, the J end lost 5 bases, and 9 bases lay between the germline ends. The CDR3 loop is CASSRGEYQPQHF. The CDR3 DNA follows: TGTGCCAGTAGTAGGGGGGAGTATCAGCCCCAGCATTTT.

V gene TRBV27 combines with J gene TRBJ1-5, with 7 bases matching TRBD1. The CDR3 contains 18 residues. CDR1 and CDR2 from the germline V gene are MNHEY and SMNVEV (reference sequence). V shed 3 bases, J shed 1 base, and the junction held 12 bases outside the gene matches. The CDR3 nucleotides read TGTGCCAGCAGTTTCGAGGGGGCGCTCATTTACAGCAATCAGCCCCAGCATTTT. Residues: CASSFEGALIYSNQPQHF.

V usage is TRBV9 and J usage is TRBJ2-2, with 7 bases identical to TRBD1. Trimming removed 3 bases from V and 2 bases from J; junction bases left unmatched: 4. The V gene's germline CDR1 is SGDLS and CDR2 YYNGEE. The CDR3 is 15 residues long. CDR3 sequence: CASSARGRNTGELFF. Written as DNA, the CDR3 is TGTGCCAGCAGCGCTAGGGGGCGCAACACCGGGGAGCTGTTTTTT.

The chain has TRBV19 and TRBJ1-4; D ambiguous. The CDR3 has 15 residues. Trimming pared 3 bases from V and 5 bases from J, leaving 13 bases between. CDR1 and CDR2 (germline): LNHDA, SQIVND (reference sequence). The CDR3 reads CASSILGRANEKLFF. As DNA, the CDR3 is TGTGCCAGTAGTATCCTAGGTCGTGCGAATGAAAAACTGTTTTTT.

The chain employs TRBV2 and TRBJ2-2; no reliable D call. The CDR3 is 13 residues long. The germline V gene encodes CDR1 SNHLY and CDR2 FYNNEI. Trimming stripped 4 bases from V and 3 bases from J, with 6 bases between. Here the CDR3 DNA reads TGTGCCAGCAGTGCGACATACACCGGGGAGCTGTTTTTT. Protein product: CASSATYTGELFF.

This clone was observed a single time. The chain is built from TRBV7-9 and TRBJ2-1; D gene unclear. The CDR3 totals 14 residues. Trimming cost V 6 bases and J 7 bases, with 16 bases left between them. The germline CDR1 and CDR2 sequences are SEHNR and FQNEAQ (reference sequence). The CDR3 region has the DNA TGTGCCAGCAGACAACAGACACTTTCTAATGAGCAGTTCTTC. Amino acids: CASRQQTLSNEQFF.

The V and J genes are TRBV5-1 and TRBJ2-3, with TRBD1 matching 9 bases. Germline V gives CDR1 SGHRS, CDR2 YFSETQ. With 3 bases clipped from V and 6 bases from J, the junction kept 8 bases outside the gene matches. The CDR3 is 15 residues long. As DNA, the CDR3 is TGCGCCAGCAGCTCCCAGACAGGGGGGCGTGATACGCAGTATTTT. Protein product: CASSSQTGGRDTQYF.

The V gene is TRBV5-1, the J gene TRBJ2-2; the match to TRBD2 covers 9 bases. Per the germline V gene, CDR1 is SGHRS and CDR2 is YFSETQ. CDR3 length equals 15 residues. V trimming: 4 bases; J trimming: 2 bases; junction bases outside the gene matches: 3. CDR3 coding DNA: TGCGCCAGCAGCCCTAGCGGGGCCAACACCGGGGAGCTGTTTTTT. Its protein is CASSPSGANTGELFF.

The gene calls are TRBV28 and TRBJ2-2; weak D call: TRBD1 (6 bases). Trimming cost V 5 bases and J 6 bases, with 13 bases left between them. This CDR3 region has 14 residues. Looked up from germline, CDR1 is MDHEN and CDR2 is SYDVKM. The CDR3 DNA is TGTGCCAGCAGTACAGGGTTTGACTCCGGGGAGCTGTTTTTT. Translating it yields CASSTGFDSGELFF.

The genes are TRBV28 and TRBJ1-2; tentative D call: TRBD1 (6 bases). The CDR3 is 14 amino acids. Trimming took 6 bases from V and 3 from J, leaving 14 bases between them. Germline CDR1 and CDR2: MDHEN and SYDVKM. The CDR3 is CASRYRDTYYGYTF. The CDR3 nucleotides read TGTGCCAGCAGGTACAGGGATACATACTATGGCTACACCTTC.

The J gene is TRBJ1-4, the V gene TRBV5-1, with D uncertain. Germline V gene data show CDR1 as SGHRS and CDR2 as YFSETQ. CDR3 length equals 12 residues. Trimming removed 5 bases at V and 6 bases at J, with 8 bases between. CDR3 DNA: TGCGCCAGCAGGGATAACCATGAAAAACTGTTTTTT. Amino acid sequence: CASRDNHEKLFF.

The CDR3 DNA reads as TGCGCCAGCAGCGTGACACGTAACTCATACAATGAGCAGTTCTTC. This gives the protein CASSVTRNSYNEQFF. The chain couples TRBV4-1 to TRBJ2-1; no reliable D call. Germline V gene sequence: CDR1 MGHRA, CDR2 YSYEKL. There are 15 residues in the CDR3. V lost 5 bases and J 4 bases, leaving 15 bases between the germline ends.

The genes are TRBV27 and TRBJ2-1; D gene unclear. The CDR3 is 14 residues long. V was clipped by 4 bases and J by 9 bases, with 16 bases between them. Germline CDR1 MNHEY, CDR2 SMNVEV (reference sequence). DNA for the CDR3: TGTGCCAGCAGTTCAGCCGGCACGACAAGTGAGCAGTTCTTC. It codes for CASSSAGTTSEQFF.

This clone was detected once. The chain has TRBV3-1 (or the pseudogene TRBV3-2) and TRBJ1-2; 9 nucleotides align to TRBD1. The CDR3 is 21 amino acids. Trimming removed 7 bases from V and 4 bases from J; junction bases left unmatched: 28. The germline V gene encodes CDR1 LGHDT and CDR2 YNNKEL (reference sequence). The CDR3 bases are TGTGCCAGCACCCCAGGACAGGGGAGGGGGGGCTCAACCACCGGCATCTATGGCTACACCTTC. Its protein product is CASTPGQGRGGSTTGIYGYTF.

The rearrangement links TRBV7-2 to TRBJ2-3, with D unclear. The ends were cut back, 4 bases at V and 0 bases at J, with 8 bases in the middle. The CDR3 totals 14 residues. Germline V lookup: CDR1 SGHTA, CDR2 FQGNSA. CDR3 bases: TGTGCCAGCAGCTCGGATCCGAGCACAGATACGCAGTATTTT. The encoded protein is CASSSDPSTDTQYF.

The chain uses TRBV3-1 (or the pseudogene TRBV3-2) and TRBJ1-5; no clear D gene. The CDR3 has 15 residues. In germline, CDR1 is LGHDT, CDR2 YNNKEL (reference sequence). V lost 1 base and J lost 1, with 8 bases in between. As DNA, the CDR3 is TGTGCCAGCAGCCAAGGGGTGGAGAGCAATCAGCCCCAGCATTTT. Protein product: CASSQGVESNQPQHF.